This entry is about one TCR beta chain. The antigen remains unidentified. The V and J ends lost 3 bases and 0 bases, in that order; junction bases with no gene match: 13. The CDR3 spans 19 residues. Germline assignment: CDR1 MDHEN and CDR2 SYDVKM. This specimen belongs to a study of cytomegalovirus exposure and HLA in healthy donors. Notes on the study in general: A missense variant in DCLRE1C was later tied to TCR beta V- and J-gene trimming.

The PCR used 60 Vbeta and 13 Jbeta primers. Produced via immunoSEQ multiplex PCR; TCRdb's table is partial and in-frame only. This table has 30,000 to 40,000 clones, 90% appearing once. The chain uses TRBV28 and TRBJ1-3; 8 bases fit TRBD1. This clonotype was obtained from a woman younger than 30 in good health and CMV-seronegative. The specimen was PBMCs. The CDR3 protein is CASSFAGQAMGASGNTIYF. In DNA form, the CDR3 reads TGTGCCAGCAGTTTCGCGGGACAGGCAATGGGAGCCTCTGGAAACACCATATATTTT.